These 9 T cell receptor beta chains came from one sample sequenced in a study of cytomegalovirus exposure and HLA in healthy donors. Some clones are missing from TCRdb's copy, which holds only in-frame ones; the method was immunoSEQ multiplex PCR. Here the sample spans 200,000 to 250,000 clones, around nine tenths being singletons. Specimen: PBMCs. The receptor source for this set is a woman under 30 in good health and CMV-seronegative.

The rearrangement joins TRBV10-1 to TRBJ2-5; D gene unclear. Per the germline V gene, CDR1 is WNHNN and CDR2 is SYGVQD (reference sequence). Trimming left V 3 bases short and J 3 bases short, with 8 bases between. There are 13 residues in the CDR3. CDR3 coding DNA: TGCGCCAGCAGTGATTCGGCGGAAGAGACCCAGTACTTC. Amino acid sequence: CASSDSAEETQYF.

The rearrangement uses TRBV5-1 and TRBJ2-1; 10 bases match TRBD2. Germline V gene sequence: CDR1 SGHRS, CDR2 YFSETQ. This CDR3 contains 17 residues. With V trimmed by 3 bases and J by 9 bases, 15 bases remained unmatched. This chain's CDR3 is CASSSRTSGADLTEQFF. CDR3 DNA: TGCGCCAGCAGCTCACGGACTAGCGGTGCAGACTTGACTGAGCAGTTCTTC.

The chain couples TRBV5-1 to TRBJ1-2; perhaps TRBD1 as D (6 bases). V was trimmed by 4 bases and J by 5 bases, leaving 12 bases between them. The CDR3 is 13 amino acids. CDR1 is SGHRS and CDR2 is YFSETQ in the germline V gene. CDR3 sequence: CASSSGGNYGYTF. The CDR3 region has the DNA TGCGCCAGCAGCAGCGGGGGCAATTATGGCTACACCTTC.

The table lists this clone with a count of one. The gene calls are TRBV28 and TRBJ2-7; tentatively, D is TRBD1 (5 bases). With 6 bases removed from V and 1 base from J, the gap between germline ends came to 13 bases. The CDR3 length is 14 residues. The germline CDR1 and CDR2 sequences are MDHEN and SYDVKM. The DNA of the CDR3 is TGTGCCAGCAGCAACCCCCAGGGATCCTACGAGCAGTACTTC. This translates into CASSNPQGSYEQYF.

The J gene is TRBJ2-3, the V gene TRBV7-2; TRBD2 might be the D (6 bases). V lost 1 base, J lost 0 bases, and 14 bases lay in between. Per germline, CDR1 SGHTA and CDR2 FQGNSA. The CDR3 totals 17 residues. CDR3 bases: TGTGCCAGCAGCTTAGTGGATCCTAGCGAGAGCACAGATACGCAGTATTTT. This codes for CASSLVDPSESTDTQYF.

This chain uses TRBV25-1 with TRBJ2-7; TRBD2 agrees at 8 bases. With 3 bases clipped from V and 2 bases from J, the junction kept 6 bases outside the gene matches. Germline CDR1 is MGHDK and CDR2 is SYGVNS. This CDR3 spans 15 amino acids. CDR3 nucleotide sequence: TGTGCCAGCAGTGACAGGGGACTAGTCCCCTACGAGCAGTACTTC. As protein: CASSDRGLVPYEQYF.

The CDR3 sequence: CASSASADTQYF. The CDR3 DNA follows: TGTGCCAGTAGCGCTAGCGCAGATACGCAGTATTTT. V usage is TRBV19 and J usage is TRBJ2-3, with a weak D call TRBD2 (6 bases). The CDR3 is 12 amino acids. From germline, CDR1 is LNHDA and CDR2 SQIVND (reference sequence). V was cut by 6 bases and J by 4 bases, with 8 bases left in between.

Here the CDR3 DNA reads TGTGCCAGCAGCTTAGAGTATGGGGTGACAGGCCACGGAGGCTACACCTTC. It specifies CASSLEYGVTGHGGYTF. V gene TRBV11-2 combines with J gene TRBJ1-2, with a tentative D call TRBD1 (6 bases). The CDR3 loop spans 17 amino acids. V dropped 0 bases and J dropped 8 bases, with 22 bases sitting between them. CDR1 is SGHAT and CDR2 is FQNNGV in the germline V gene.

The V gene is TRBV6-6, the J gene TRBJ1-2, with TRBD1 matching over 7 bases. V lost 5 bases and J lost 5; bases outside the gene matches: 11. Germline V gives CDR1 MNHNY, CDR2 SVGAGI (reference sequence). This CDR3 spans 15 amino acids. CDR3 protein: CASSPFPGQSYGYTF. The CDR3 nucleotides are TGTGCCAGCAGTCCCTTTCCGGGACAGTCATATGGCTACACCTTC.